These T cell receptor beta chains were read from a single sample in a study of T cell changes during pregnancy in multiple sclerosis. Data came from immunoSEQ multiplex PCR; TCRdb stores just in-frame clones and leaves some out. The table has about 72,000 clones, 75% to 95% seen once. The material was peripheral blood, obtained in the third trimester of pregnancy. These receptors were collected from a female donor in good health, enrolled as a control in a pregnancy study. Each CDR3 is given with its conserved first and last residue. The order of the fields is D gene, V gene, J gene, clone size, CDR3 protein, CDR3 DNA. D genes are given only for firm matches. Where a row states a size, it is once, few, many or the class of an expanded clone; other rows omit it.

D gene: TRBD1; V gene: TRBV6-5; J gene: TRBJ1-1; clone size: .; CDR3 protein: CASSYSRGKTEAFF; CDR3 DNA: TGTGCCAGCAGTTACTCCAGGGGGAAGACTGAAGCTTTCTTT
D gene: TRBD2; V gene: TRBV9; J gene: TRBJ2-1; clone size: .; CDR3 protein: CASSVPTSSGEQFF; CDR3 DNA: TGTGCCAGCAGCGTTCCGACTAGCTCGGGTGAGCAGTTCTTC
D gene: .; V gene: TRBV28; J gene: TRBJ1-2; clone size: .; CDR3 protein: CASSLSGFDGYTF; CDR3 DNA: TGTGCCAGCAGTTTGTCGGGTTTTGATGGCTACACCTTC
D gene: .; V gene: TRBV5-1; J gene: TRBJ1-2; clone size: .; CDR3 protein: CASSLLGQLQGYGYTF; CDR3 DNA: TGCGCCAGCAGCTTGTTGGGGCAGTTGCAGGGCTATGGCTACACCTTC
D gene: .; V gene: TRBV6-6; J gene: TRBJ1-3; clone size: .; CDR3 protein: CASSGGRRSSGNTIYF; CDR3 DNA: TGTGCCAGCAGTGGGGGGAGGCGCAGCTCTGGAAACACCATATATTTT
D gene: TRBD1; V gene: TRBV28; J gene: TRBJ2-7; clone size: .; CDR3 protein: CASTVSTGFYEQYF; CDR3 DNA: TGTGCCAGCACAGTATCGACAGGGTTCTACGAGCAGTACTTC
D gene: .; V gene: TRBV5-1; J gene: TRBJ1-1; clone size: .; CDR3 protein: CASSPGLVNTEAFF; CDR3 DNA: TGCGCCAGCAGCCCCGGGTTGGTGAACACTGAAGCTTTCTTT
D gene: .; V gene: TRBV25-1; J gene: TRBJ1-5; clone size: few; CDR3 protein: CASSGTGRDVQPQHF; CDR3 DNA: TGTGCCAGCAGTGGTACGGGCAGGGATGTTCAGCCCCAGCATTTT
D gene: .; V gene: TRBV19; J gene: TRBJ1-2; clone size: .; CDR3 protein: CASRAGPRDGYTF; CDR3 DNA: TGTGCCAGTAGGGCCGGGCCGCGGGATGGCTACACCTTC
D gene: .; V gene: TRBV27; J gene: TRBJ1-5; clone size: .; CDR3 protein: CASRARGEVNQPQHF; CDR3 DNA: TGTGCCAGCAGAGCCCGAGGGGAGGTTAATCAGCCCCAGCATTTT
D gene: TRBD1; V gene: TRBV18; J gene: TRBJ1-3; clone size: .; CDR3 protein: CASSPGGGTGKGNTIYF; CDR3 DNA: TGTGCCAGCTCACCTGGAGGCGGGACAGGGAAAGGAAACACCATATATTTT
D gene: TRBD2; V gene: TRBV7-9; J gene: TRBJ2-3; clone size: .; CDR3 protein: CASLIRAGDGTDTQYF; CDR3 DNA: TGTGCCAGCCTCATCCGGGCGGGAGATGGCACAGATACGCAGTATTTT
D gene: TRBD1; V gene: TRBV19; J gene: TRBJ1-2; clone size: once; CDR3 protein: CASWESSDRGNYGYTF; CDR3 DNA: TGTGCCAGTTGGGAATCTTCGGACAGGGGTAACTATGGCTACACCTTC
D gene: TRBD2; V gene: TRBV12-5; J gene: TRBJ2-1; clone size: .; CDR3 protein: CASVRLAGSYNEQFF; CDR3 DNA: TGTGCTAGTGTCAGACTAGCGGGTTCCTACAATGAGCAGTTCTTC
D gene: TRBD2; V gene: TRBV6-4; J gene: TRBJ2-3; clone size: .; CDR3 protein: CASSEASGSTDTQYF; CDR3 DNA: TGTGCCAGCAGTGAGGCTAGCGGGAGTACAGATACGCAGTATTTT
D gene: .; V gene: TRBV19; J gene: TRBJ1-5; clone size: .; CDR3 protein: CASGEVNQPQHF; CDR3 DNA: TGTGCCAGTGGGGAGGTGAATCAGCCCCAGCATTTT
D gene: TRBD1; V gene: TRBV7-2; J gene: TRBJ2-5; clone size: once; CDR3 protein: CASSLDRQGFLYF; CDR3 DNA: TGTGCCAGCAGCTTGGACAGACAGGGATTCTTATACTTC
D gene: TRBD1; V gene: TRBV5-1; J gene: TRBJ2-3; clone size: .; CDR3 protein: CASSPGTGLDTQYF; CDR3 DNA: TGCGCCAGCAGCCCCGGGACAGGGTTGGATACGCAGTATTTT
D gene: TRBD2; V gene: TRBV19; J gene: TRBJ2-1; clone size: .; CDR3 protein: CASSIGSGASYNEQFF; CDR3 DNA: TGTGCCAGTAGTATAGGAAGCGGGGCGAGCTACAATGAGCAGTTCTTC
D gene: .; V gene: TRBV19; J gene: TRBJ1-2; clone size: .; CDR3 protein: CASSMIGGPYGYTF; CDR3 DNA: TGTGCCAGTAGTATGATAGGGGGACCCTATGGCTACACCTTC
D gene: .; V gene: TRBV10-3; J gene: TRBJ2-7; clone size: .; CDR3 protein: CAISPGQTYEQYF; CDR3 DNA: TGTGCCATCAGCCCAGGACAGACCTACGAGCAGTACTTC
D gene: .; V gene: TRBV29-1; J gene: TRBJ2-7; clone size: once; CDR3 protein: CSVVFYEQYF; CDR3 DNA: TGCAGCGTTGTCTTCTACGAGCAGTACTTC
D gene: .; V gene: TRBV2; J gene: TRBJ1-1; clone size: .; CDR3 protein: CASSDAAVGAFF; CDR3 DNA: TGTGCCAGCAGTGATGCCGCGGTCGGAGCTTTCTTT
D gene: .; V gene: TRBV6-5; J gene: TRBJ2-6; clone size: .; CDR3 protein: CASTYGGGGANVLTF; CDR3 DNA: TGTGCCAGCACCTACGGGGGAGGTGGGGCCAACGTCCTGACTTTC
D gene: TRBD2; V gene: TRBV9; J gene: TRBJ2-3; clone size: .; CDR3 protein: CASSFGWAGGMAF; CDR3 DNA: TGTGCCAGCAGCTTCGGCTGGGCGGGGGGAATGGCATTT
D gene: .; V gene: TRBV6-1; J gene: TRBJ2-1; clone size: .; CDR3 protein: CASSAGGTPLTGEQFF; CDR3 DNA: TGTGCCAGCAGTGCAGGGGGGACACCTCTTACGGGTGAGCAGTTCTTC
D gene: .; V gene: TRBV7-9; J gene: TRBJ2-7; clone size: .; CDR3 protein: CASSRSSYEQYF; CDR3 DNA: TGTGCCAGCAGCCGGAGCTCCTACGAGCAGTACTTC
D gene: TRBD1; V gene: TRBV5-1; J gene: TRBJ2-3; clone size: .; CDR3 protein: CASSTQGALADTQYF; CDR3 DNA: TGCGCCAGCAGCACACAGGGGGCATTGGCAGATACGCAGTATTTT
D gene: .; V gene: TRBV5-1; J gene: TRBJ2-2; clone size: .; CDR3 protein: CASSLWSGSTGELFF; CDR3 DNA: TGCGCCAGCAGCTTGTGGTCAGGGTCTACCGGGGAGCTGTTTTTT
D gene: .; V gene: TRBV6-6; J gene: TRBJ1-3; clone size: .; CDR3 protein: CASSYSQGAGNTIYF; CDR3 DNA: TGTGCCAGCAGTTACTCGCAGGGTGCCGGAAACACCATATATTTT
D gene: TRBD1; V gene: TRBV6-5; J gene: TRBJ2-3; clone size: .; CDR3 protein: CASTDRDTDTQYF; CDR3 DNA: TGTGCCAGCACCGACAGGGACACAGATACGCAGTATTTT